This is a list of T cell receptor beta chains from one sample in a study of T cell responses to AZD1222 COVID-19 vaccine. Assay: immunoSEQ multiplex PCR; the TCRdb copy retains only in-frame clones and omits some. This table has 150,000 to 200,000 clones, about 92% appearing once. The starting material was peripheral blood, obtained 28 days after the second AZD1222 dose. The receptors were gathered from an adult who received the AZD1222 COVID-19 vaccine. CDR3s include the opening cysteine and the closing phenylalanine or tryptophan. The order of the fields is CDR3 DNA, CDR3 protein, J gene, D gene, clone size, V gene. The D gene is left open where the match is weak. Clone size is shown for a subset of rows, as once, few, many or a class of expanded clone.

DNA: TGTGCCAGCAGTTACTGGGCAGGGGGCACTGAAGCTTTCTTT
CDR3: CASSYWAGGTEAFF
J: TRBJ1-1
D: TRBD1
size: .
V: TRBV6-5

DNA: TGTGCCAGCAGCTCCTCGATAGTCTTTCAATCTCAATATTTT
CDR3: CASSSSIVFQSQYF
J: TRBJ2-3
D: .
size: .
V: TRBV11-2

DNA: TGTGCCAGCAGCCAAGACGAGCTAGGTGTTCGAGAGACCCAGTACTTC
CDR3: CASSQDELGVRETQYF
J: TRBJ2-5
D: .
size: .
V: TRBV3-1/TRBV3-2

DNA: TGTGCCAGTAGTATACGAGGAGGCGGCCAGAAAGACTATGGCTACACCTTC
CDR3: CASSIRGGGQKDYGYTF
J: TRBJ1-2
D: .
size: .
V: TRBV19

DNA: TGTGCCAGCAGCCAAATGGGGAGAAGTAGGGATACGCAGTATTTT
CDR3: CASSQMGRSRDTQYF
J: TRBJ2-3
D: .
size: .
V: TRBV3-1/TRBV3-2

DNA: TGTGCCAGCAGCAAAGTGTGGCGCAGCCAGGGGGCCTACGAGCAGTACTTC
CDR3: CASSKVWRSQGAYEQYF
J: TRBJ2-7
D: .
size: .
V: TRBV21-1

DNA: TGCGCCAGCGGGGGGAGCTCCTACAATGAGCAGTTCTTC
CDR3: CASGGSSYNEQFF
J: TRBJ2-1
D: .
size: .
V: TRBV10-2

DNA: TGTGCCTGGAGTGCCGGGACTAGCGGGGGGGGCATGGAGACCCAGTACTTC
CDR3: CAWSAGTSGGGMETQYF
J: TRBJ2-5
D: TRBD2
size: few
V: TRBV30

DNA: TGTGCCAGCAGCGTAGAGCCAGGCGACCACGATTGGTATGAAAAACTGTTTTTT
CDR3: CASSVEPGDHDWYEKLFF
J: TRBJ1-4
D: .
size: .
V: TRBV9

DNA: TGTGCCAGCCGACCGGATAGCAGGAGCAATCAGCCCCAGCATTTT
CDR3: CASRPDSRSNQPQHF
J: TRBJ1-5
D: .
size: .
V: TRBV18

DNA: TGTGCCAGCAGCTTAGACGGGAGAACCGGGAGAACTGAAGCTTTCTTT
CDR3: CASSLDGRTGRTEAFF
J: TRBJ1-1
D: .
size: .
V: TRBV7-3

DNA: TGTGCCAGCAGCTTGGGGGAACCTTCCTACAATGAGCAGTTCTTC
CDR3: CASSLGEPSYNEQFF
J: TRBJ2-1
D: .
size: .
V: TRBV7-6

DNA: TGTGCCAGCAGTCCCCAGGACAGGCCGTATAATTCACCCCTCCACTTT
CDR3: CASSPQDRPYNSPLHF
J: TRBJ1-6
D: TRBD1
size: .
V: TRBV6-2/TRBV6-3

DNA: TGTGCCAGCAGCCAAGGGGGACAGGACTATGGCTACACCTTC
CDR3: CASSQGGQDYGYTF
J: TRBJ1-2
D: TRBD1
size: .
V: TRBV4-2

DNA: TGCGCCAGCAGCTTGGCCCCCGGGACAGGGGACGGCTACACCTTC
CDR3: CASSLAPGTGDGYTF
J: TRBJ1-2
D: TRBD1
size: once
V: TRBV5-1

DNA: TGTGCCACCAGCAGGGACCCTCGCATGTGGGGGGGCAATCAGCCCCAGCATTTT
CDR3: CATSRDPRMWGGNQPQHF
J: TRBJ1-5
D: .
size: .
V: TRBV15

DNA: TGTGCCAGCAGCCCTGGCGCGACGGGGGGGTTTTCAGATACGCAGTATTTT
CDR3: CASSPGATGGFSDTQYF
J: TRBJ2-3
D: TRBD2
size: .
V: TRBV3-1/TRBV3-2

DNA: TGCGCCAGCAGCTCTTCCGCGGGGGGGCCGGCCACTGAAGCTTTCTTT
CDR3: CASSSSAGGPATEAFF
J: TRBJ1-1
D: .
size: .
V: TRBV5-1

DNA: TGCGCCAGCAGCCAATTCCAAGGAACCGGGGAGCTGTTTTTT
CDR3: CASSQFQGTGELFF
J: TRBJ2-2
D: .
size: .
V: TRBV4-1